What follows is one TCR beta chain and its context. Investigators merged groups given second doses at roughly 4 or roughly 12 weeks. This sample stems from a study of T cell responses to AZD1222 COVID-19 vaccine. Libraries were prepared by immunoSEQ multiplex PCR; TCRdb keeps only in-frame clonotypes and omits some of them. The sample holds 40,000 to 60,000 clones, 86% seen once. This CDR3 region has 15 residues. Germline V gene data show CDR1 as MDHEN and CDR2 as SYDVKM. Trimming left V 4 bases short and J 3 bases short, with 12 bases between. The specimen comprised peripheral blood, sampled 28 days after the second AZD1222 dose. The sequence was obtained from an adult who received the AZD1222 COVID-19 vaccine. The chain uses TRBV28 and TRBJ1-4, with D maybe TRBD1 (6 bases). CDR3 residues: CASSSYREANEKLFF. The CDR3 region has the DNA TGTGCCAGCAGTTCCTACAGGGAAGCTAATGAAAAACTGTTTTTT.